Listed below are T cell receptor beta chains from one sample, sequenced in a study of a mutant IDH1 vaccine in newly diagnosed glioma. Sequencing used immunoSEQ multiplex PCR; TCRdb keeps in-frame clones, though not all of them. The sample shows about 100,000 clones, about 82% of them seen only once. Source: PBMCs, taken from a glioma patient treated with radiotherapy, temozolomide or both. These TCRs come from a man in his forties with glioma. Both conserved end residues are part of each CDR3. The D gene is left open where the match is weak. The listing skips clone size in some rows; elsewhere it reads once, few, many or a size class.

length	V	D	J	size	DNA	CDR3
15	TRBV7-2	TRBD1	TRBJ1-2	NA	TGTGCCAGCAGCTCGGGGACAGGATCTAACTATGGCTACACCTTC	CASSSGTGSNYGYTF
15	TRBV11-2	TRBD1	TRBJ2-7	NA	TGTGCCAGCAGCCAGGAGAGACAGGGTTCCTACGAGCAGTACTTC	CASSQERQGSYEQYF
18	TRBV7-9	TRBD1	TRBJ2-3	NA	TGTGCCAGCAGCTTAGCGATGGCAGGGGGCGCGGGCACAGATACGCAGTATTTT	CASSLAMAGGAGTDTQYF
16	TRBV11-2	NA	TRBJ2-1	NA	TGTGCCAGCAGCTACCTCGGTATACTCTCCTACAATGAGCAGTTCTTC	CASSYLGILSYNEQFF
14	TRBV18	NA	TRBJ2-5	NA	TGTGCCAGCTCACTCCGACACTTCCAAGAGACCCAGTACTTC	CASSLRHFQETQYF
13	TRBV9	NA	TRBJ1-5	few	TGTGCCAGCAGCGTAGAGGAGGGTCAGCCCCAGCATTTT	CASSVEEGQPQHF
14	TRBV11-2	TRBD2	TRBJ2-7	NA	TGTGCCAGCAGCTCCGGCGGGGGGTCCTACGAGCAGTACTTC	CASSSGGGSYEQYF
13	TRBV27	NA	TRBJ1-1	NA	TGTGCCAGCAGTTTATCATCAGGGCTAGTAGCTTTCTTT	CASSLSSGLVAFF
14	TRBV6-1	NA	TRBJ1-6	NA	TGTGCCAGCAGTGAAGCGACCCAGGGCACACCCCTCCACTTT	CASSEATQGTPLHF
14	TRBV7-2	NA	TRBJ2-5	NA	TGTGCCAGCAGCCGGGGTGAAACCCAAGAGACCCAGTACTTC	CASSRGETQETQYF
16	TRBV5-4	NA	TRBJ2-2	NA	TGTGCCAGCAGCCCTGCAGTGGAACGGGTGTCCGGGGAGCTGTTTTTT	CASSPAVERVSGELFF
14	TRBV6-4	NA	TRBJ1-2	NA	TGTGCCAGCAGACCTGGGAACGGCGCTTTAGGCTACACCTTC	CASRPGNGALGYTF
12	TRBV28	NA	TRBJ2-2	NA	TGTGCCAGCAGTCTTAACCCCGGGGAGCTGTTTTTT	CASSLNPGELFF
12	TRBV5-6	NA	TRBJ2-7	NA	TGTGCCAGCAGCCACGGGCGTTACGAGCAGTACTTC	CASSHGRYEQYF
18	TRBV5-1	TRBD2	TRBJ2-1	few	TGCGCCAGCAGCTCCCGGACTAGCGGGATTTCCACGGGGGATGAGCAGTTCTTC	CASSSRTSGISTGDEQFF
15	TRBV7-8	NA	TRBJ2-7	NA	TGTGCCAGCAGCTCTCGCAGGATCACCTACTACGAGCAGTACTTC	CASSSRRITYYEQYF
12	TRBV7-2	NA	TRBJ2-7	NA	TGTGCCAGCAGCTTGCGTAGGGACGAGCAGTACTTC	CASSLRRDEQYF
14	TRBV5-1	TRBD1	TRBJ1-1	NA	TGCGCCAGCAGCCCGCTACGGGACAGTACTGAAGCTTTCTTT	CASSPLRDSTEAFF
14	TRBV5-1	NA	TRBJ2-5	NA	TGCGCCAGCAGCCATGGTGTCGGGGGCGAGACCCAGTACTTC	CASSHGVGGETQYF
14	TRBV6-5	TRBD2	TRBJ2-3	NA	TGTGCCACCCGACTAGCGGGGGGCACAGATACGCAGTATTTT	CATRLAGGTDTQYF
15	TRBV5-4	TRBD2	TRBJ2-5	NA	TGTGCCAGCAGCCTGGACCGGGGGGGCGGGGAGACCCAGTACTTC	CASSLDRGGGETQYF
13	TRBV29-1	NA	TRBJ2-5	NA	TGCAGCGTTCTGCGGGGGCCCTCGGAGACCCAGTACTTC	CSVLRGPSETQYF
12	TRBV7-6	NA	TRBJ1-2	few	TGTGCCAGCAGTTTGGACGGGAATGGCTACACCTTC	CASSLDGNGYTF
14	TRBV5-1	TRBD1	TRBJ2-7	NA	TGCGCCAGCAGCGTGACAGGGGTGCCCTACGAGCAGTACTTC	CASSVTGVPYEQYF
15	TRBV4-3	NA	TRBJ2-7	NA	TGCGCCAGCAGCAAAAATATAGGACACTCCTACGAGCAGTACTTC	CASSKNIGHSYEQYF
13	TRBV6-4	NA	TRBJ2-3	NA	TGTGCCAGCAGTGACTCAGCCTCGTCGACGCAGTATTTT	CASSDSASSTQYF
15	TRBV6-5	TRBD1	TRBJ1-3	NA	TGTGCCAGCAGTTCCCCGGGACAGGGGCAGTTCACCATATATTTT	CASSSPGQGQFTIYF
15	TRBV21-1	NA	TRBJ1-3	NA	TGTGCCAGCAGCAAAGCGAGAACGGCTGGAAACACCATATATTTT	CASSKARTAGNTIYF
15	TRBV27	NA	TRBJ2-7	NA	TGTGCCAGCAGAATAAACAGGTACTCCTCCTACGAGCAGTACTTC	CASRINRYSSYEQYF
13	TRBV29-1	NA	TRBJ1-4	few	TGCAGCGTTGATCAGGGAGTGGATGAAAAACTGTTTTTT	CSVDQGVDEKLFF
15	TRBV19	NA	TRBJ1-5	NA	TGTGCCAGTAGTAGGACAAGTTATAGCAATCAGCCCCAGCATTTT	CASSRTSYSNQPQHF
14	TRBV27	TRBD2	TRBJ2-7	NA	TGTGCCAGCAGTTTATCTAGCGGGAGAAGGGAGCAGTACTTC	CASSLSSGRREQYF
15	TRBV9	NA	TRBJ2-7	NA	TGTGCCAGCAGCGAGGGGGAGGGGGCGGCCTACGAGCAGTACTTC	CASSEGEGAAYEQYF
13	TRBV27	TRBD1	TRBJ1-4	NA	TGTGCCAGCAGTTACAGGGGGTATGAAAAACTGTTTTTT	CASSYRGYEKLFF
15	TRBV18	NA	TRBJ2-1	few	TGTGCCAGCTCAAGACAGGCGGTACCCTACAATGAGCAGTTCTTC	CASSRQAVPYNEQFF
16	TRBV7-9	NA	TRBJ2-1	NA	TGTGCCAGCAGCCCCCTAAGTGGACTGGGCTACAATGAGCAGTTCTTC	CASSPLSGLGYNEQFF
16	TRBV7-6	NA	TRBJ2-5	NA	TGTGCCAGCAGCTTGTACTGGGGGGGCGGTCAAGAGACCCAGTACTTC	CASSLYWGGGQETQYF
15	TRBV4-2	TRBD1	TRBJ1-4	NA	TGTGCCAGCAGCCAGCAGACAGGGTTGGATGAAAAACTGTTTTTT	CASSQQTGLDEKLFF
16	TRBV7-2	TRBD2	TRBJ2-3	NA	TGTGCCAGCAGCTTTGCCGGGACTACCTCCACAGATACGCAGTATTTT	CASSFAGTTSTDTQYF
12	TRBV5-1	NA	TRBJ2-7	NA	TGCGCCAGCAGCGATGCGGCCTACGAGCAGTACTTC	CASSDAAYEQYF
11	TRBV6-5	NA	TRBJ1-1	NA	TGTGCCAGCAGTTACTACCAGGAAGCTTTCTTT	CASSYYQEAFF
16	TRBV7-7	NA	TRBJ2-2	NA	TGTGCTAGCAGCTTAGGGGGGCCCGCGAACACCGGGGAGCTGTTTTTT	CASSLGGPANTGELFF
14	TRBV19	NA	TRBJ1-5	NA	TGTGCCAGTAGTATAGAGGCCAGCAATCAGCCCCAGCATTTT	CASSIEASNQPQHF
14	TRBV9	TRBD1	TRBJ2-7	NA	TGTGCCAGCAGCGTAGAGCAGGGGGCTTACGAGCAGTACTTC	CASSVEQGAYEQYF
13	TRBV5-1	NA	TRBJ1-4	few	TGCGCCAGCAGCTTAGGGTTTAATGAAAAACTGTTTTTT	CASSLGFNEKLFF
16	TRBV6-1	TRBD1	TRBJ2-4	NA	TGTGCCAGCAGTGCGGACAGGACTTCCAAAAAAAACATTCAGTACTTC	CASSADRTSKKNIQYF
13	TRBV28	NA	TRBJ2-3	NA	TGTGCCAGCATTGTCCCGGGCACAGATACGCAGTATTTT	CASIVPGTDTQYF
16	TRBV11-3	TRBD1	TRBJ1-3	NA	TGTGCCAGCAGCCCCGACCAGGGGGCGGGAGGAAACACCATATATTTT	CASSPDQGAGGNTIYF
14	TRBV10-1	TRBD2	TRBJ2-5	NA	TGCGCCAGCTCTAGCGGGGGGCCTCAAGAGACCCAGTACTTC	CASSSGGPQETQYF
19	TRBV7-3	NA	TRBJ2-6	NA	TGTGCCAGCAGCTTGGAAACTCCGGGACGACTGACTGGGGCCAACGTCCTGACTTTC	CASSLETPGRLTGANVLTF
17	TRBV11-2	NA	TRBJ2-7	NA	TGTGCCAGCAGCTTAGATTGGGCTAGCGCCGACCACCGAGGGCAGTACTTC	CASSLDWASADHRGQYF
12	TRBV6-1	NA	TRBJ2-7	NA	TGTGCCAGCAGTGAGTTGGTTTACGAGCAGTACTTC	CASSELVYEQYF
21	TRBV7-2	TRBD2	TRBJ2-1	NA	TGTGCCAGCAGCTTAGCCCTGACGACCCCGGGACTAGCGGGACTATACAATGAGCAGTTCTTC	CASSLALTTPGLAGLYNEQFF
11	TRBV29-1	NA	TRBJ1-3	NA	TGCAGCGGGACAGCTGGAAACACCATATATTTT	CSGTAGNTIYF